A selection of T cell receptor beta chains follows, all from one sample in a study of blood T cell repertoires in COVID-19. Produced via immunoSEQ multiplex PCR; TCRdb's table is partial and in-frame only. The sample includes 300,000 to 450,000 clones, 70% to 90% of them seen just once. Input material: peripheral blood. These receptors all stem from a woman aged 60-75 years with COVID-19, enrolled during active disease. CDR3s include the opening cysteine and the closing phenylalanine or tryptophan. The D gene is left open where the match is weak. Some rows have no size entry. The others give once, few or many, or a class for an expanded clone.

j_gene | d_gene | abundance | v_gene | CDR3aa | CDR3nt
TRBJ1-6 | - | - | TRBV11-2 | CASSLAGRGGYNSPLHF | TGTGCCAGCAGCTTAGCCGGGAGGGGGGGATATAATTCACCCCTCCACTTT
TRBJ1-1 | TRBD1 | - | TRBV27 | CASSLRKGQVGNTEAFF | TGTGCCAGCAGTTTAAGGAAAGGACAGGTTGGGAACACTGAAGCTTTCTTT
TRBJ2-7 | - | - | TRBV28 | CASSGFYEQYF | TGTGCCAGCTCGGGGTTCTACGAGCAGTACTTC
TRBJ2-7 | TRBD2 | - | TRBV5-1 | CASSLGLAGGISSYEQYF | TGCGCCAGCAGCTTGGGACTAGCGGGGGGAATAAGCTCCTACGAGCAGTACTTC
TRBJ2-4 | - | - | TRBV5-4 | CASSLLTGQRAKNIQYF | TGTGCCAGCAGCTTGTTGACAGGACAACGGGCCAAAAACATTCAGTACTTC
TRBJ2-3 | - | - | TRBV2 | CAGGPLADTQYF | TGTGCGGGGGGGCCTCTGGCAGATACGCAGTATTTT
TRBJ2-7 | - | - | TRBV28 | CASSLSPGVYEQYF | TGTGCCAGCAGTTTGTCTCCAGGGGTCTACGAGCAGTACTTC
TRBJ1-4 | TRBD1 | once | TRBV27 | CASSFTGGLGNEKLFF | TGTGCCAGCAGTTTTACAGGGGGACTTGGTAATGAAAAACTGTTTTTT
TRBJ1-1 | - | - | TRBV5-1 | CASSVGQTMNTEAFF | TGCGCCAGCAGCGTAGGACAGACCATGAACACTGAAGCTTTCTTT
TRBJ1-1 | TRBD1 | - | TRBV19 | CASSRDRLNTEAFF | TGTGCCAGTAGTCGGGACAGATTGAACACTGAAGCTTTCTTT
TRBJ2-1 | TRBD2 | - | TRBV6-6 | CASRLAEYNEQFF | TGTGCCAGCAGACTAGCGGAATACAATGAGCAGTTCTTC
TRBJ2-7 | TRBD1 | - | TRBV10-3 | CAISEGDWTGNDYEQYF | TGTGCCATCAGTGAAGGAGATTGGACAGGGAACGATTACGAGCAGTACTTC
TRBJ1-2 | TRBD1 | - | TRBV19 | CASSLPGQDFHGYTF | TGTGCCAGTAGCTTACCGGGACAGGATTTTCATGGCTACACCTTC
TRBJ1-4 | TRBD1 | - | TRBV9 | CASSEGTGVGANEKLFF | TGTGCCAGCAGCGAAGGGACAGGGGTTGGTGCTAATGAAAAACTGTTTTTT